The table lists the clone carrying this T cell receptor (beta chain) with many counts. The antigen is not known. This sample is drawn from a study of T cells in Graves' hyperthyroidism and ophthalmopathy. Study-wide points: Ophthalmopathy was model-predicted a median 6.5 months pre-onset.

Amplified regions were TCR beta CDR3 sequences from RNA transcripts. TCR CDR3 regions were first amplified by RT-PCR with HTBI primers. TCRdb redid the calling of the multiplex PCR reads with MiXCR, one entry per CDR3 protein. The sample has a few hundred thousand distinct CDR3 sequences, about 14% seen once. This blood was taken when hyperthyroidism was first diagnosed, before any ophthalmopathy symptoms existed. Germline loops: CDR1 PRHDT, CDR2 FYEKMQ (reference sequence). The CDR3 is made up of 16 amino acids. With 5 bases removed from V and 7 bases from J, the gap between germline ends came to 23 bases.

The chain recombines TRBV13 with TRBJ1-1; D not certain. The source is a woman aged 40 to 55 with Graves' hyperthyroidism that later progressed to Graves' ophthalmopathy. Sequences were obtained from blood. The CDR3 bases are TGTGCCAGCAGCGTGAGACTAATATGGGCTACCGGTGAAGCTTTCTTT. Translated: CASSVRLIWATGEAFF.